Below, one T cell receptor (beta chain) is given with its context. Its cognate antigen is unknown. A roughly 120-subject validation cohort, separate from the approximately 670-subject first cohort, supplied the donors. The source of the sample is a study of cytomegalovirus exposure and HLA in healthy donors. Germline trimming cut 6 bases from V and 4 bases from J; bases unmatched to any gene: 11. CDR1 is MNHEY and CDR2 is SMNVEV in the germline V gene (reference sequence). CDR3 size: 16 residues. TCRdb's table, derived via immunoSEQ multiplex PCR, lists solely in-frame clones and lacks some. The sample holds 100,000 to 150,000 clones, around nine tenths seen once. Notes on the study in general: According to a later analysis, TCR clusters from the first cohort tended to co-occur in the 120 or so validation repertoires. A list of 150 or so TCR beta chains associated with cytomegalovirus was given. Most TCR sequences were seen very rarely across donors, but some public TCRs occurred in many.

Sequenced: PBMCs. This TCR was sampled from a woman aged 18-29 years in good health and CMV-seronegative. The chain uses TRBV27 and TRBJ2-5; 10 bases agree with TRBD1. CDR3 amino acids: CASSYSGTGVAETQYF. The CDR3 DNA follows: TGTGCCAGCAGCTATTCCGGGACAGGGGTTGCAGAGACCCAGTACTTC.